The 7 T cell receptor beta chains below come from one sample, sequenced in a study of cytomegalovirus exposure and HLA in healthy donors. Primers included in the PCR were 60 Vbeta and 13 Jbeta primers. Only in-frame clones appear in the TCRdb table, and some are missing; sequencing was by immunoSEQ multiplex PCR. The sample consists of approximately 110,000 clones, around three quarters of them appearing once. Sequencing input: PBMCs. These receptors all stem from a man aged 35 to 55 in good health and CMV-seronegative.

This clone was detected only a few times. The chain recombines TRBV5-1 with TRBJ2-5, with D hard to call. The CDR3 is 12 amino acids. Per the germline V gene, CDR1 is SGHRS and CDR2 is YFSETQ. V lost 0 bases and J lost 5, with 5 bases in between. The CDR3 sequence is CASSLASETQYF. In DNA form, the CDR3 reads TGCGCCAGCAGCTTGGCGTCCGAGACCCAGTACTTC.

V is TRBV27 and J is TRBJ2-5; TRBD2 matches at 10 bases. This CDR3 has 17 residues. In germline, CDR1 is MNHEY, CDR2 SMNVEV (reference sequence). V was clipped by 5 bases and J by 4 bases; unmatched bases: 13. In DNA, the CDR3 is TGTGCCAGCAGTCCGCTCGGCTTGGTAGCGGGGGGAGAGACCCAGTACTTC. Protein sequence: CASSPLGLVAGGETQYF.

J is TRBJ2-5 and V is TRBV7-3; tentatively, D is TRBD2 (6 bases). The CDR3 has 13 residues. Germline loops: CDR1 SGHTA, CDR2 FQGTGA. V was trimmed by 3 bases and J by 4 bases, leaving 9 bases between them. CDR3 in DNA: TGTGCCAGCAGCTTCGGTAGCGGAGAGACCCAGTACTTC. Protein sequence: CASSFGSGETQYF.

V and J are TRBV13 and TRBJ2-5; D is possibly TRBD2 (6 bases). The J call may not be correct, given that the DNA end is closer to TRBJ2-7. The CDR3 is 15 residues long. Germline-derived CDR1 and CDR2 are PRHDT and FYEKMQ (reference sequence). The CDR3 region has the DNA TGTGCCAGCAGCTTAGGCCTCGGGGGAGCCTACGAGCAGTACTTC. It yields the protein CASSLGLGGAYEQYF.

The V gene is TRBV19, the J gene TRBJ1-5; 7 nucleotides match TRBD1. The CDR3 is made up of 14 amino acids. After removal of 7 bases from V and 4 bases from J, the junction contained 7 bases not matched to a gene. CDR1 is LNHDA and CDR2 is SQIVND in the germline V gene (reference sequence). The CDR3 DNA reads TGTGCCAGTACCCCTGGGGACAGAAATCAGCCCCAGCATTTT. Encoded protein: CASTPGDRNQPQHF.

The CDR3 coding sequence is TGTGCCAGCTCGCCGGGCGCCGGGGAGCCCCAGCATTTT. Its translation: CASSPGAGEPQHF. This rearrangement joins TRBV18 to TRBJ1-5; D gene uncertain. The CDR3 contains 13 residues. CDR1 is KGHSH and CDR2 is LQKENI in the germline V gene. Trimming took 6 bases from V and 8 from J, leaving 14 bases between them.

J is TRBJ1-1 and V is TRBV10-3, with TRBD1 matching 11 bases. The CDR3 covers 16 residues. After removal of 4 bases from V and 5 bases from J, the junction contained 9 bases not matched to a gene. CDR1 is ENHRY, CDR2 SYGVKD, per germline. CDR3 residues: CAISGGQGAFETEAFF. In DNA form, the CDR3 reads TGTGCCATCAGTGGAGGACAGGGGGCTTTCGAAACTGAAGCTTTCTTT.